These 10 T cell receptor beta chains originate from one sample sequenced in a study of neurological immune-mediated disorders. A single record per CDR3 protein comes from TCRdb applying MiXCR to the 5' RACE reads. The sample has about 74,000 distinct CDR3 sequences, 5.2% seen once; the top ten hold around 7%. The sequenced material came from PBMCs. These TCRs come from a man aged 18 to 35 with multiple sclerosis.

The rearrangement joins TRBV7-6 to TRBJ2-3, with 13 bases identical to TRBD2. From germline, CDR1 is SGHVS and CDR2 FNYEAQ. The V segment lost 4 bases and the J segment 0 bases; nucleotides outside the gene matches: 7. The CDR3 contains 18 residues. CDR3 nucleotides: TGTGCCAGCAGCTCCGGACTAGCGGGAGCCTTTAGCACAGATACGCAGTATTTT. Protein product: CASSSGLAGAFSTDTQYF.

This clonotype was seen many times. CDR3 in amino acids: CASSLRDKDSNQPQHF. The CDR3 DNA sequence: TGCGCCAGCAGCCTTAGGGACAAAGATAGCAATCAGCCCCAGCATTTT. The rearrangement uses TRBV5-1 and TRBJ1-5; the D gene is possibly TRBD1 (6 bases). Germline V gene data show CDR1 as SGHRS and CDR2 as YFSETQ. This CDR3 has 16 amino acids. V was trimmed by 4 bases and J by 0 bases, leaving 14 bases between them. The variable domain in full, with the rest retrieved from reference TRBV5-1 and TRBJ1-5, is KAGVTQTPRYLIKTRGQQVTLSCSPISGHRSVSWYQQTPGQGLQFLFEYFSETQRNKGNFPGRFSGRQFSNSRSEMNVSTLELGDSALYLCASSLRDKDSNQPQHFGDGTRLSIL.

This clonotype came up many times. The chain couples TRBV7-2 to TRBJ1-5; 7 nucleotides line up with TRBD1. The CDR3 runs 15 residues. J lost 1 base, V lost 4 bases, and 4 bases had no gene match. Germline V lookup: CDR1 SGHTA, CDR2 FQGNSA. The CDR3: CASSYSTGSNQPQHF. The CDR3 bases are TGTGCCAGCAGCTACTCGACAGGGAGCAATCAGCCCCAGCATTTT.

In its sample, this clonotype was seen many times. The chain is built from TRBV11-2 and TRBJ2-7; D not certain. Germline assignment: CDR1 SGHAT and CDR2 FQNNGV. V lost 1 base to trimming and J lost 2 bases, with 6 bases between them. The length of the CDR3 is 13 residues. Here the CDR3 DNA reads TGTGCCAGCAGCTTAGTCAGCGCCTACGAGCAGTACTTC. Amino acids: CASSLVSAYEQYF.

This clonotype was seen ten or more times. This chain uses TRBV7-9 with TRBJ2-2, with D unclear. Trimming shortened V by 8 bases and J by 2 bases, and 9 bases separated the two germline ends. The CDR3 runs to 13 residues. The V gene's germline CDR1 is SEHNR and CDR2 FQNEAQ (reference sequence). CDR3 loop: CASGLGNTGELFF. The CDR3 region has the DNA TGTGCCAGCGGTTTGGGTAACACCGGGGAGCTGTTTTTT.

This clonotype was seen at least ten times. The V and J genes are TRBV5-1 and TRBJ1-1; D perhaps matches TRBD1 (5 bases). The CDR3 spans 13 residues. CDR1 and CDR2 (germline): SGHRS, YFSETQ. Trimming pared 5 bases from V and 4 bases from J, leaving 12 bases between. In DNA, the CDR3 is TGCGCCAGCAGACAGGCGGCGGGCACTGAAGCTTTCTTT. Translating gives CASRQAAGTEAFF. Full variable domain (outside the CDR3, taken from reference TRBV5-1 and TRBJ1-1): KAGVTQTPRYLIKTRGQQVTLSCSPISGHRSVSWYQQTPGQGLQFLFEYFSETQRNKGNFPGRFSGRQFSNSRSEMNVSTLELGDSALYLCASRQAAGTEAFFGQGTRLTVV.

There are many counts of this clonotype. V gene TRBV5-1 combines with J gene TRBJ1-2; 8 positions match TRBD1. Per the germline V gene, CDR1 is SGHRS and CDR2 is YFSETQ. V dropped 4 bases and J dropped 7; count of bases not matched to a gene: 9. The CDR3 covers 14 residues. The CDR3, as DNA: TGCGCCAGCAGCCTCGACAGGGGTGTGTCTGGCTACACCTTC. The encoded protein is CASSLDRGVSGYTF.

This clonotype was recorded many times. The rearrangement links TRBV24-1 to TRBJ2-2; D is perhaps TRBD1 (6 bases). The germline gives CDR1 KGHDR, CDR2 SFDVKD. Trimming shortened V by 1 base and J by 5 bases, and 10 bases separated the two germline ends. The CDR3 is 15 residues long. Here the CDR3 reads CATSDFRGQTGELFF. The CDR3 DNA follows: TGTGCCACCAGTGATTTCAGGGGCCAAACCGGGGAGCTGTTTTTT.

In this sample, this clonotype turned up many times. This chain uses TRBV5-1 with TRBJ1-1; the D is unclear. V lost 4 bases, J lost 10 bases, and 17 bases lay in between. Germline V gene lookup returns CDR1 SGHRS and CDR2 YFSETQ. The CDR3 is 13 amino acids. The CDR3 region has the DNA TGCGCCAGCAGCACAGAAGGGAAGTGGGGAGCTTTCTTT. Protein product: CASSTEGKWGAFF.

This clonotype was counted ten times or more. The V and J genes are TRBV20-1 and TRBJ2-7; no clear D gene. V was trimmed by 1 base and J by 3 bases, leaving 4 bases between them. Germline V CDR1 and CDR2: DFQATT, SNEGSKA (reference sequence). The CDR3 runs to 11 residues. The CDR3, as DNA: TGCAGTGCTAGAGCCGACTACGAGCAGTACTTC. Its translation: CSARADYEQYF.